This paragraph reports one TCR beta chain. Authors' data handling: Estimated nucleated cell counts came from reference gene primer amplification. Assay: immunoSEQ multiplex PCR; the TCRdb copy retains only in-frame clones and omits some. The DNA was the basis for D and trimming; V, J and clone size are from that table. The sample consists of roughly 260,000 clones, around nine tenths of them appearing once. The record originates from a study of blood T cell repertoires in COVID-19. This receptor was taken from a man in his forties or fifties who had recovered from COVID-19. The sequenced sample was peripheral blood.

Written as DNA, the CDR3 is TGTGCCTGGAGTGTGGGACAGGGGGATGAAAAACTGTTTTTT. Its protein product is CAWSVGQGDEKLFF. The rearrangement links TRBV30 to TRBJ1-4, with 11 bases identical to TRBD1. Germline-derived CDR1 and CDR2 are GTSNPN and SVGIG (reference sequence). This CDR3 contains 14 residues. V was pared by 0 bases and J by 6 bases, with 0 bases of the junction left unmatched.